The rows below give T cell receptor beta chains drawn from one sample of a study of human T cells and chemical hapten exposure. From the RACE reads, TCRdb called clonotypes with MiXCR, one entry per CDR3 protein. The data show approximately 92,000 distinct CDR3 sequences, more than 9.5% seen once. This sample comprised whole blood, obtained in connection with sensitization to the hapten diphenylcyclopropenone (DPC). The receptors stem from a woman aged 40 to 50 with alopecia areata. Some clones in this sample may be carry-over from other donors' samples. CDR3s include the opening cysteine and the closing phenylalanine or tryptophan. A D gene is named only where the DNA matches it firmly. Clone size is shown for a subset of rows, as once, few, many or a class of expanded clone.

TRBJ1-4 | many | . | TRBV10-1 | CASTRPKEKLFF | TGCGCCAGCACGAGGCCTAAGGAAAAACTGTTTTTT
TRBJ2-1 | . | TRBD1 | TRBV30 | CAWSPGQSQFF | TGTGCCTGGAGTCCGGGACAGAGCCAGTTCTTC
TRBJ2-1 | few | . | TRBV29-1 | CSVVSGSASYNEQFF | TGCAGCGTTGTATCCGGGTCTGCCTCCTACAATGAGCAGTTCTTC
TRBJ2-5 | many | TRBD1 | TRBV6-5 | CASSENLQGAQETQYF | TGTGCCAGCAGTGAAAACCTCCAGGGGGCCCAAGAGACCCAGTACTTC
TRBJ2-2 | few | . | TRBV5-1 | CASSTGLQDTGELFF | TGCGCCAGCAGTACCGGCCTTCAGGACACCGGGGAGCTGTTTTTT
TRBJ2-7 | many | . | TRBV27 | CASSPPTSGQLYEQYF | TGTGCCAGCAGTCCCCCAACCTCGGGACAACTATACGAGCAGTACTTC
TRBJ2-7 | few | . | TRBV20-1 | CSARDLEGGLEYEQYF | TGCAGTGCTAGAGATCTGGAGGGGGGTTTAGAATACGAGCAGTACTTC
TRBJ2-5 | many | TRBD2 | TRBV7-7 | CASSVTSGETQYF | TGTGCCAGCAGCGTGACTAGCGGGGAGACCCAGTACTTC
TRBJ1-2 | many | TRBD1 | TRBV4-3 | CASKADPGQGVSGYTF | TGCGCCAGCAAAGCTGATCCGGGACAGGGGGTGAGCGGCTACACCTTC
TRBJ2-3 | . | . | TRBV21-1 | CASSKGRRAHTDTQYF | TGTGCCAGCAGCAAAGGACGCAGGGCTCACACAGATACGCAGTATTTT
TRBJ2-2 | many | . | TRBV7-2 | CASSLAGSFTRTGELFF | TGTGCCAGCAGCTTAGCGGGAAGTTTTACGAGGACCGGGGAGCTGTTTTTT
TRBJ2-5 | many | TRBD1 | TRBV19 | CASSNDRGQETQYF | TGTGCCAGTAGTAACGACAGGGGGCAAGAGACCCAGTACTTC
TRBJ1-1 | once | . | TRBV30 | CAWSRGGAEAFF | TGTGCCTGGAGCCGCGGGGGCGCTGAAGCTTTCTTT
TRBJ2-4 | . | TRBD1 | TRBV6-2/TRBV6-3 | CASSTRTGPGAKNIQYF | TGTGCCAGCAGTACGAGGACAGGGCCAGGGGCCAAAAACATTCAGTACTTC
TRBJ2-6 | many | . | TRBV27 | CASKDGSFSGANVLTF | TGTGCCAGCAAGGACGGATCCTTCTCTGGGGCCAACGTCCTGACTTTC
TRBJ2-3 | many | . | TRBV20-1 | CSARVPNGADTQYF | TGCAGTGCTAGAGTTCCAAATGGGGCAGATACGCAGTATTTT
TRBJ1-5 | many | . | TRBV7-9 | CASSLGSGGNQPQHF | TGTGCCAGCAGCCTGGGGAGTGGAGGCAATCAGCCCCAGCATTTT
TRBJ1-2 | many | TRBD1 | TRBV6-4 | CASSPAGGPNYGYTF | TGTGCCAGCAGTCCCGCAGGGGGACCTAACTATGGCTACACCTTC
TRBJ1-2 | many | TRBD1 | TRBV27 | CATSQTGRIKYGYTF | TGTGCCACCTCCCAGACAGGGCGTATCAAGTATGGCTACACCTTC
TRBJ2-1 | . | . | TRBV12-3/TRBV12-4 | CASSLGSGAWGNEQFF | TGTGCCAGCAGTTTAGGGTCGGGGGCCTGGGGGAATGAGCAGTTCTTC
TRBJ1-5 | few | . | TRBV7-9 | CASSLGIGEQPQHF | TGTGCCAGCAGCTTAGGAATCGGGGAACAGCCCCAGCATTTT
TRBJ1-1 | few | TRBD1 | TRBV11-1 | CASSRRQGAGNTEAFF | TGTGCCAGCAGCAGAAGACAGGGGGCAGGGAACACTGAAGCTTTCTTT
TRBJ2-1 | many | TRBD1 | TRBV5-4 | CASSAGTGSYNEQFF | TGTGCCAGCAGCGCCGGGACAGGGTCCTACAATGAGCAGTTCTTC